What follows describes a single TCR beta chain. These data belong to a study of blood T cell repertoires in COVID-19. Whole-study context: Samples came from the United States, Italy and Spain, spanning acute and convalescent COVID-19. From T cells, B-cell-depleted T cells, or PBMCs came the material, which was cDNA or gDNA.

Under the authors' procedure: Reference gene primer amplification yielded estimated nucleated cell counts. Sequencing was performed with immunoSEQ multiplex PCR; in TCRdb, only in-frame clones are kept and a portion is missing. The V and J calls and clone size are taken from that table; D and trimming were inferred from the DNA. Among some 230,000 clones, 75% to 85% were seen once, and the ten largest hold less than 7.5%. The receptor was isolated from a woman aged 50 to 60 with acute or convalescent COVID-19. Material for sequencing was peripheral blood.

CDR3 DNA sequence: TGTGCCAGCAGCTCACTCTACGAGCAGTACTTC. This encodes CASSSLYEQYF. The chain couples TRBV5-5 to TRBJ2-7; D uncertain. Trimming removed 3 bases from V and 3 bases from J, with 4 bases in between. Germline V gene sequence: CDR1 SGHKS, CDR2 YYEKEE (reference sequence). This CDR3 has 11 residues.